Below are 26 T cell receptor beta chains sequenced from a single sample in a study of blood T cells in healthy people across ages. Alongside a J-beta primer mix, a sample-barcoded 5' primer served in a second PCR lasting about 7 to 11 cycles. MiXCR was run by TCRdb on the 5' RACE reads, yielding one entry per CDR3 protein. The table shows roughly 1,800,000 distinct CDR3 sequences, with 49% occurring only once. Source material: blood. Every receptor here comes from a woman aged 40 to 49 in good health.

The chain has TRBV6-5 and TRBJ2-1; 7 nucleotides match TRBD1. Germline-derived CDR1 and CDR2 are MNHEY and SVGAGI. The CDR3 loop spans 17 amino acids. J lost 5 bases, V lost 0 bases, and 10 bases had no gene match. The CDR3 nucleotides are TGTGCCAGCAGTTACTCGTCCACTGGGACAGAGAACAATGAGCAGTTCTTC. The encoded protein is CASSYSSTGTENNEQFF.

This clonotype was picked up one time. V usage is TRBV2 and J usage is TRBJ1-5; 7 bases map to TRBD1. There are 14 residues in the CDR3. In germline, CDR1 is SNHLY, CDR2 FYNNEI. V was pared by 7 bases and J by 5 bases, with 8 bases of the junction left unmatched. Here the CDR3 DNA reads TGTGCCAGCACTCTGGGACAGCTAGATCAGCCCCAGCATTTT. Translated: CASTLGQLDQPQHF.

This rearrangement joins TRBV6-5 to TRBJ1-2, with D possibly TRBD1 on 6 matching bases. The CDR3 contains 13 residues. Trimming left V 7 bases short and J 4 bases short, with 13 bases between. In germline, CDR1 is MNHEY, CDR2 SVGAGI. This chain's CDR3 is CASTSGTLYGYTF. The CDR3 nucleotides read TGTGCCAGCACCTCCGGGACACTCTATGGCTACACCTTC.

The gene calls are TRBV4-1 and TRBJ2-1, with 8 bases identical to TRBD2. V gave up 4 bases and J gave up 4 bases; unmatched junction bases: 9. The CDR3 extends over 16 amino acids. Germline V CDR1 and CDR2: MGHRA, YSYEKL. For the CDR3, the DNA is TGCGCCAGCAGCCCTCGAGAGCGGGGGAGTTACAATGAGCAGTTCTTC. Its translation is CASSPRERGSYNEQFF.

The rearrangement links TRBV4-2 to TRBJ2-5; D gene unclear. The tail of the sequence fits TRBJ2-7 better, so the J call may be wrong. The CDR3 is 13 amino acids. CDR1 LGHNA and CDR2 YNFKEQ come from the germline V gene. For the CDR3, the DNA is TGTGCCAGCAGCCAGCCAGAGTCCTACGAGCAGTACTTC. It translates to CASSQPESYEQYF.

Remarks on this clonotype: One end of the junction does not line up with germline, which may come from a read error. The genes are TRBV4-2 and TRBJ2-6; no firm D call. This CDR3 spans 17 amino acids. CDR1 is LGHNA and CDR2 is YNFKEQ in the germline V gene. CDR3 sequence: CASSKEETGPGANVLTF. Written as DNA, the CDR3 is TGTGCCAGCAGCAAAGAGGAGACGGGTCCTGGGGCCAACGTCCTGACTTTC.

The chain carries TRBV6-2 or TRBV6-3 and TRBJ2-3; tentative D call: TRBD2 (7 bases). The CDR3 runs to 14 residues. V was shortened by 8 bases and J by 6 bases, with 18 bases between the two germline ends. Germline CDR1 is MNHEY and CDR2 is SVGEGT. The CDR3 loop reads CASLRGGASDTQYF. The DNA of the CDR3 is TGTGCCAGCCTGAGGGGGGGGGCTTCGGATACGCAGTATTTT.

The CDR3: CSTGRTSGYF. The DNA of the CDR3 is TGCAGTACGGGCAGGACTAGCGGGTACTTC. This chain uses TRBV20-1 with TRBJ2-7, with 10 bases aligning to TRBD2. CDR1 is DFQATT and CDR2 is SNEGSKA in the germline V gene (reference sequence). V dropped 8 bases and J dropped 12; count of bases not matched to a gene: 7. The CDR3 has 10 residues.

This chain connects TRBV5-6 to TRBJ2-7; TRBD1 matches 10 bases. V dropped 4 bases and J dropped 3; count of bases not matched to a gene: 7. Germline CDR1 is SGHDT and CDR2 is YYEEEE. CDR3 length: 15 residues. The CDR3 loop is CASSRQGATGYEQYF. CDR3 coding DNA: TGTGCCAGCAGCCGACAGGGGGCCACGGGCTACGAGCAGTACTTC.

The CDR3 is CATSRAVHEQYF. In DNA, the CDR3 is TGTGCCACCAGCAGGGCCGTGCACGAGCAGTACTTC. V gene TRBV15 combines with J gene TRBJ2-7; D gene uncertain. Trimming took off 3 bases at V and 5 bases at J, with 8 bases between the two ends. The CDR3 runs 12 residues. Germline values: CDR1 LNHNV, CDR2 YYDKDF (reference sequence).

This rearrangement joins TRBV7-2 to TRBJ1-4; D gene ambiguous. Germline V gene sequence: CDR1 SGHTA, CDR2 FQGNSA. The V end lost 1 base, the J end lost 8 bases, and 17 bases lay between the germline ends. CDR3 length: 16 residues. The CDR3 here is CASSLGRVKDREKLFF. CDR3 coding DNA: TGTGCCAGCAGCTTAGGCCGGGTAAAGGATCGAGAAAAACTGTTTTTT. The full variable domain, its missing parts supplied by reference TRBV7-2 and TRBJ1-4, is GAGVSQSPSNKVTEKGKDVELRCDPISGHTALYWYRQSLGQGLEFLIYFQGNSAPDKSGLPSDRFSAERTGGSVSTLTIQRTQQEDSAVYLCASSLGRVKDREKLFFGSGTQLSVL.

The V gene is TRBV9, the J gene TRBJ2-4; D is uncertain. The DNA matches TRBJ2-7 better at its end, which makes the J call doubtful. Looked up from germline, CDR1 is SGDLS and CDR2 is YYNGEE. The CDR3 covers 14 residues. CDR3 DNA: TGTGCCAGCAGCGTAAGATCGAGCTCCTACGAGCAGTACTTC. This encodes CASSVRSSSYEQYF.

The chain uses TRBV29-1 and TRBJ2-7; TRBD2 agrees at 12 bases. Germline V gene sequence: CDR1 SQVTM, CDR2 ANQGSEA. This CDR3 comprises 17 residues. V shed 7 bases and J 7 bases; nucleotides not matched to a gene: 20. The CDR3: CSGRLAGAGSSYNEQYF. The DNA for the CDR3 is TGCAGCGGTAGACTAGCGGGGGCCGGGAGCTCCTACAATGAGCAGTACTTC.

This chain links TRBV9 with TRBJ2-4, with TRBD1 matching 8 bases. The DNA end is a closer match to TRBJ2-7, so the J assignment may be wrong. CDR1 is SGDLS and CDR2 is YYNGEE in the germline V gene. The CDR3 has 16 residues. As DNA, the CDR3 is TGTGCCAGCAGCGTAGGGTCCGGACAGGGTCGCTACGAGCAGTACTTC. Residues: CASSVGSGQGRYEQYF.

The chain carries TRBV12-3 or TRBV12-4 and TRBJ1-5; maybe TRBD1 (6 bases). V lost 5 bases, J lost 3 bases, and 14 bases lay in between. The CDR3 totals 15 residues. The CDR3 loop is CASSARTAHNQPQHF. The CDR3 DNA follows: TGTGCCAGCAGTGCCCGGACAGCCCACAATCAGCCCCAGCATTTT.

The V and J genes are TRBV6-1 and TRBJ2-4, with 10 positions matching TRBD1. Germline V gene lookup returns CDR1 MNHNS and CDR2 SASEGT. The CDR3 runs 13 residues. After removal of 9 bases from V and 13 bases from J, the junction contained 12 bases not matched to a gene. DNA for the CDR3: TGTGCCAGACAGACTGCCGGGACAGGGGAGCAGTACTTC. As protein: CARQTAGTGEQYF.

This sequence joins TRBV7-2 and TRBJ2-7, with TRBD2 matching over 10 bases. The germline V gene has CDR1 SGHTA and CDR2 FQGNSA. V shed 5 bases, J shed 2 bases, and the junction held 12 bases outside the gene matches. The CDR3 has 17 amino acids. The CDR3 nucleotides read TGTGCCAGCAGCCCCTATCTAGCTAGCGGGAGAGCCTACGAGCAGTACTTC. This sequence encodes CASSPYLASGRAYEQYF.

This chain joins TRBV7-2 and TRBJ1-1; unclear D gene. Trimming took off 0 bases at V and 2 bases at J, with 16 bases between the two ends. The CDR3 is made up of 17 amino acids. CDR1 is SGHTA and CDR2 is FQGNSA in the germline V gene. CDR3 nucleotide sequence: TGTGCCAGCAGCTTAGCAATAGCGGTGGGAGGAAACACTGAAGCTTTCTTT. This translates into CASSLAIAVGGNTEAFF.

The CDR3 DNA sequence: TGCAGTGCTAGAGATCAGAATACCGGGGAGCTGTTTTTT. This codes for CSARDQNTGELFF. The chain employs TRBV20-1 and TRBJ2-2; no definite D call. V lost 0 bases, J lost 5 bases, and 7 bases lay in between. CDR1 is DFQATT and CDR2 is SNEGSKA in the germline V gene (reference sequence). This CDR3 comprises 13 residues.

This clonotype was seen a few times. The chain employs TRBV12-3 or TRBV12-4 and TRBJ2-5; 8 nucleotides match TRBD2. The CDR3 consists of 14 residues. Trimming removed 3 bases from V and 5 bases from J; junction bases left unmatched: 5. CDR3 nucleotides: TGTGCCAGCAGTTTTAGACTAGCGAGGGAGACCCAGTACTTC. This encodes CASSFRLARETQYF.

The chain recombines TRBV21-1 with TRBJ2-7; TRBD2, as called in the table, went unchecked against the DNA. TRBV21-1 is deemed a pseudogene. The CDR3 has 20 residues. The CDR3 sequence: CASSRIPGLPNLALPYEQYF. The CDR3 DNA sequence: TGTGCCAGCAGCAGAATACCGGGACTACCTAACCTCGCCCTTCCCTACGAGCAGTACTTC.

CDR3 DNA sequence: TGCGCCAGCAGCCAAGACCCGTTAGCGGGGCAAGATACGCAGTATTTT. Its protein is CASSQDPLAGQDTQYF. The rearrangement joins TRBV4-3 to TRBJ2-3; 8 nucleotides match TRBD2. Germline lookup yields CDR1 LGHNA and CDR2 YSLEER. With V trimmed by 0 bases and J by 5 bases, 7 bases remained unmatched. This CDR3 is 16 amino acids long.

The rearrangement uses TRBV14 and TRBJ2-3; TRBD2 might be the D (7 bases). The CDR3 is 19 amino acids. Germline assignment: CDR1 SGHDN and CDR2 FVKESK. Trimming removed 1 base at V and 2 bases at J, with 22 bases between. DNA for the CDR3: TGTGCCAGCAGCCAAGGAAAGGGGGGGAGTAGCGGACTCACAGATACGCAGTATTTT. Translation: CASSQGKGGSSGLTDTQYF.

A word on this clonotype: At one boundary the junction diverges from the germline segment, which might be a read error. This chain connects TRBV4-3 to TRBJ1-2, with D hard to call. The germline V gene has CDR1 LGHNA and CDR2 YSLEER. This CDR3 has 14 amino acids. The CDR3 nucleotides are TGCGCCAGCAGCCAAGTGGTAGTGGGGTATGGCCACACCTTC. Protein sequence: CASSQVVVGYGHTF.

The chain has TRBV2 and TRBJ2-5; D not resolved. V was shortened by 1 base and J by 3 bases, with 3 bases between the two germline ends. This CDR3 contains 12 residues. Germline V lookup: CDR1 SNHLY, CDR2 FYNNEI. CDR3 bases: TGTGCCAGCAGTGAAGTAAAAGAGACCCAGTACTTC. Residues: CASSEVKETQYF.

The V and J genes are TRBV5-1 and TRBJ2-3; D is uncertain. Germline loops: CDR1 SGHRS, CDR2 YFSETQ. V lost 3 bases and J 1 base, leaving 12 bases between the germline ends. The CDR3 sequence is 15 residues long. The CDR3 is CASSSRPAGTDTQYF. CDR3 DNA: TGCGCCAGCAGCTCCAGACCGGCGGGCACAGATACGCAGTATTTT.